This T cell receptor beta chain was identified in a study of T cell repertoires in cytomegalovirus infection. Study-level information: CMV infection and matching HLA type were both indicated by public TCR beta signatures. Study-wide results and caveats: Predominance within the ex vivo response was attributable to HLA-C-restricted CMV-specific TCR beta clonotypes. Summed frequency of shared TCR beta families picked out CMV carriers who also had the relevant HLA.

V lost 2 bases to trimming and J lost 3 bases, with 8 bases between them. The CDR3 is 13 amino acids. Germline CDR1 and CDR2: MNHEY and SVGAGI. This clonotype was found a few times. The antigen is undetermined. Via MiXCR, TCRdb re-called the reads, giving one row per CDR3 protein. This sample yields about 240,000 distinct CDR3 sequences, of which 6% to 8% are seen a single time; 5.5% to 8% belongs to the top ten. The clonotype comes from a human donor in good health (CMV status not recorded). Some clones in this sample may be carry-over from other donors' samples. The sample was PBMCs. J is TRBJ2-7 and V is TRBV6-5, with TRBD1 as a possible D gene (6 bases). In DNA form, the CDR3 reads TGTGCCAGCAGTTACAGGGGGAACTACGAGCAGTACTTC. Translating it yields CASSYRGNYEQYF.